Sequencing of this T cell receptor beta chain was carried out in a study of PD-1 blockade in classical Hodgkin lymphoma. General study points: Baseline diversity resembling that of newly diagnosed patients was seen in complete responders.

Each patient experienced a relapse that followed autologous stem cell transplantation, and brentuximab vedotin exposure varied. Researchers pulled CD8+ T cells out of thawed PBMCs using magnetic negative selection. The germline CDR1 and CDR2 sequences are PRHDT and FYEKMQ (reference sequence). V lost 5 bases and J lost 0, with 14 bases in between. The CDR3 spans 17 residues. As to this clone: The antigen is undetermined.

The data were produced by immunoSEQ multiplex PCR, yet TCRdb's version contains in-frame clones alone and is incomplete. The sample shows roughly 11,000 clones, 84% of them seen only once. Material: CD8+ T cells from blood, obtained at baseline. The receptor was isolated from a human donor with classical Hodgkin lymphoma. The V and J genes are TRBV13 and TRBJ2-6; D remains ambiguous. The CDR3 region is CASSPHLGSSGANVLTF. CDR3 coding DNA: TGTGCCAGCAGCCCCCACCTTGGATCCTCTGGGGCCAACGTCCTGACTTTC.